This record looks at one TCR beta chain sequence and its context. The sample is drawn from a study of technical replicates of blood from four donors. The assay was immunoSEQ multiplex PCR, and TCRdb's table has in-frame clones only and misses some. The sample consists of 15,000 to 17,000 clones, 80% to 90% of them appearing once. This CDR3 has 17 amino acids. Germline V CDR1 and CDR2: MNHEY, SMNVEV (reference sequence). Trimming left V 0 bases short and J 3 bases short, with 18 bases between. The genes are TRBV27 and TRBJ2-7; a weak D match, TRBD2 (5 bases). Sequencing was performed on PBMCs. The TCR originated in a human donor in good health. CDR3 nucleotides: TGTGCCAGCAGTTTATCCCTAGCTCGGGCGGGCCACTACGAGCAGTACTTC. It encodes CASSLSLARAGHYEQYF.